A single sample gave rise to the 27 T cell receptor beta chains below, sequenced in a study of blood T cell repertoires in COVID-19. TCRdb's table, derived via immunoSEQ multiplex PCR, lists solely in-frame clones and lacks some. The sample lists about 150,000 clones, around four fifths seen once, with approximately 7.7% in the top ten. Sequenced sample: PBMCs or T cells enriched from blood (not recorded which). The receptors were sampled from a woman between 45 and 65 years old who had recovered from COVID-19.

V gene TRBV2 combines with J gene TRBJ2-1; 9 bases match TRBD2. The V segment lost 4 bases and the J segment 10 bases; nucleotides outside the gene matches: 5. Germline V gene data show CDR1 as SNHLY and CDR2 as FYNNEI. CDR3 length: 13 residues. CDR3 bases: TGTGCCAGCAGTGGACTAGCGGTGAGGGAGCAGTTCTTC. As protein: CASSGLAVREQFF.

The genes are TRBV21-1 and TRBJ2-7; the table's D gene call, TRBD1, was not cross checked with the DNA. TRBV21-1 has pseudogene status. CDR3 length: 16 residues. CDR3 nucleotides: TGTGCCAGCAGCACCCGGCTCCGGGACAGGCCCTACGAGCAGTACTTC. Its protein is CASSTRLRDRPYEQYF.

CDR3 coding DNA: TGCAGTGCTAGAGAGGACAGTGAAGCTTTCTTT. Amino acid sequence: CSAREDSEAFF. The chain uses TRBV20-1 and TRBJ1-1, with D perhaps matching TRBD1 (6 bases). The CDR3 contains 11 residues. The V gene's germline CDR1 is DFQATT and CDR2 SNEGSKA (reference sequence). V gave up 0 bases and J gave up 7 bases, with 6 bases separating them.

In this sample, this clone turned up once. J is TRBJ1-2 and V is TRBV12-3 or TRBV12-4; D unclear. V was clipped by 2 bases and J by 1 base, with 5 bases between them. CDR3 size: 13 residues. CDR3 in amino acids: CASSLSINYGYTF. The DNA of the CDR3 is TGTGCCAGCAGTTTAAGCATTAACTATGGCTACACCTTC.

The V call is TRBV25-1, the J call TRBJ2-7; D gene uncertain. V was clipped by 4 bases and J by 3 bases, with 4 bases between them. CDR1 and CDR2 from the germline V gene are MGHDK and SYGVNS. The CDR3 sequence is 11 residues long. The CDR3 DNA reads as TGTGCCAGCAGTGCCCTCTACGAGCAGTACTTC. Translation gives CASSALYEQYF.

The CDR3 loop is CASSYAVDTGELFF. CDR3 coding DNA: TGTGCCAGCAGTTATGCGGTGGACACCGGGGAGCTGTTTTTT. The chain carries TRBV6-2 or TRBV6-3 and TRBJ2-2; D not resolved. Trimming left V 3 bases short and J 3 bases short, with 8 bases between. This CDR3 contains 14 residues. Looked up from germline, CDR1 is MNHEY and CDR2 is SVGEGT.

This chain uses TRBV20-1 with TRBJ2-3, with 9 positions matching TRBD2. Trimming at V came to 3 bases and at J to 2 bases, leaving 9 bases not matched to a gene. The germline CDR1 and CDR2 sequences are DFQATT and SNEGSKA (reference sequence). The CDR3 sequence is 16 residues long. The CDR3 loop reads CSASSWASGTTDTQYF. Here the CDR3 DNA reads TGCAGTGCTAGTAGTTGGGCTAGCGGGACCACAGATACGCAGTATTTT.

This chain uses TRBV18 with TRBJ1-4, with 10 bases identical to TRBD1. Germline V gene lookup returns CDR1 KGHSH and CDR2 LQKENI. The CDR3 is 13 residues long. V trimming: 6 bases; J trimming: 7 bases; junction bases outside the gene matches: 2. The CDR3 sequence: CASSRDRGEKLFF. CDR3 DNA: TGTGCCAGCTCCAGGGACAGGGGTGAAAAACTGTTTTTT. The full variable domain, with the rest looked up from reference TRBV18 and TRBJ1-4, is NAGVMQNPRHLVRRRGQEARLRCSPMKGHSHVYWYRQLPEEGLKFMVYLQKENIIDESGMPKERFSAEFPKEGPSILRIQQVVRGDSAAYFCASSRDRGEKLFFGSGTQLSVL.

The chain uses TRBV19 and TRBJ2-3; 10 nucleotides line up with TRBD1. This CDR3 region has 14 residues. Trimming cost V 7 bases and J 4 bases; bases outside gene matches: 5. CDR1 and CDR2 (germline): LNHDA, SQIVND (reference sequence). In nucleotides, the CDR3 is TGTGCCAGTAAGGGACAGGGGAGAGCAGATACGCAGTATTTT. Translation: CASKGQGRADTQYF.

CDR3 in DNA: TGTGCCAGCAGCTTACTAGCGGGAGGGTCAGATACGCAGTATTTT. Its translation is CASSLLAGGSDTQYF. This sequence joins TRBV7-9 and TRBJ2-3; 12 nucleotides line up with TRBD2. V lost 2 bases, J lost 4 bases, and 1 base stayed unmatched. This CDR3 contains 15 residues. Germline assignment: CDR1 SEHNR and CDR2 FQNEAQ (reference sequence).

The chain employs TRBV5-1 and TRBJ2-1, with 7 bases fitting TRBD1. Germline lookup yields CDR1 SGHRS and CDR2 YFSETQ. J gave up 16 bases and V 0 bases, and 7 bases lay outside the gene matches. The CDR3 spans 12 residues. The CDR3 region is CASSLGGGRNFF. The CDR3 DNA sequence: TGCGCCAGCAGCTTGGGAGGGGGCCGAAACTTCTTC.

CDR3 bases: TGTGCCAGCAAACCCGAAGGTTTTCCGGGTAGTGGCTACACCTTC. Translation: CASKPEGFPGSGYTF. The chain joins TRBV27 to TRBJ1-2; no reliable D call. The CDR3 is 15 amino acids. Trimming pared 7 bases from V and 7 bases from J, leaving 22 bases between. Germline V CDR1 and CDR2: MNHEY, SMNVEV (reference sequence).

This clone showed up just a few times. The chain joins TRBV19 to TRBJ1-4; D is ambiguous. Germline loops: CDR1 LNHDA, CDR2 SQIVND (reference sequence). The CDR3 runs to 12 residues. V lost 5 bases to trimming and J lost 4 bases, with 5 bases between them. The CDR3 loop is CASSLNNEKLFF. CDR3 in DNA: TGTGCCAGTAGTTTAAATAATGAAAAACTGTTTTTT.

The chain carries TRBV19 and TRBJ2-7; perhaps TRBD2 as D (5 bases). The CDR3 consists of 12 residues. V dropped 3 bases and J dropped 4 bases, with 7 bases sitting between them. Germline CDR1 is LNHDA and CDR2 is SQIVND (reference sequence). In DNA, the CDR3 is TGTGCCAGTAGTATGGGAGAATACGAGCAGTACTTC. Translation: CASSMGEYEQYF.

The CDR3 spells CASSSTDRGSSYNSPLHF. CDR3 bases: TGTGCCAGCAGCTCCACCGACAGGGGTAGCTCCTATAATTCACCCCTCCACTTT. The genes are TRBV13 and TRBJ1-6; 8 bases map to TRBD1. This CDR3 comprises 18 residues. The V segment lost 4 bases and the J segment 0 bases; nucleotides outside the gene matches: 8. Germline CDR1 reads PRHDT; CDR2 reads FYEKMQ (reference sequence).

This clone showed up just once. This sequence joins TRBV15 and TRBJ2-3; D might be TRBD1 (6 bases). This CDR3 is 16 amino acids long. Between the trimmed V and J ends, which lost 0 bases and 3 bases, there was a span of 13 bases. CDR1 and CDR2 from the germline V gene are LNHNV and YYDKDF (reference sequence). CDR3 coding DNA: TGTGCCACCAGCAGAGAAAGGCCAGGGGTAACAGATACGCAGTATTTT. Its protein product is CATSRERPGVTDTQYF.

This clone was found a few times. The chain uses TRBV28 and TRBJ2-1; the match to TRBD1 covers 11 bases. Trimming took 5 bases from V and 10 from J; bases not matched to a gene: 7. Germline CDR1 is MDHEN and CDR2 is SYDVKM. This CDR3 is 14 amino acids long. The CDR3 DNA is TGTGCCAGCAGTCGGACAGGGGGCTGGGGAGAGCAGTTCTTC. It codes for CASSRTGGWGEQFF.

The V gene is TRBV7-2, the J gene TRBJ1-2; TRBD1 is a possible D gene (6 bases). The germline CDR1 and CDR2 sequences are SGHTA and FQGNSA. Trimming stripped 5 bases from V and 1 base from J, with 11 bases between. The CDR3 extends over 14 amino acids. As DNA, the CDR3 is TGTGCCAGCAGCCTGGACAGTCGTAACTATGGCTACACCTTC. Amino acids: CASSLDSRNYGYTF.

The rearrangement joins TRBV7-8 to TRBJ1-5; D may be TRBD1 (5 bases). The V end was cut by 5 bases, the J end by 0 bases, with 11 bases between. This CDR3 is 15 amino acids long. Germline-derived CDR1 and CDR2 are SGHVS and FQNEAQ. As DNA, the CDR3 is TGTGCCAGCAGCCGAGACAGAAATAGCAATCAGCCCCAGCATTTT. Protein sequence: CASSRDRNSNQPQHF.

The genes are TRBV7-9 and TRBJ1-2; TRBD1 matches 11 bases. The J segment lost 7 bases and the V segment lost 4 bases, leaving 5 bases of the junction unmatched. Germline CDR1 and CDR2: SEHNR and FQNEAQ (reference sequence). The CDR3 sequence is 14 residues long. CDR3 nucleotide sequence: TGTGCCAGCAGCTCGGACAGGGGGCTTGGTGGCTACACCTTC. Encoded protein: CASSSDRGLGGYTF.

This sequence joins TRBV13 and TRBJ1-4; 7 bases map to TRBD1. The V gene's germline CDR1 is PRHDT and CDR2 FYEKMQ (reference sequence). Unmatched junction bases numbered 5, after V lost 4 bases and J lost 3 bases. The length of the CDR3 is 15 residues. Here the CDR3 DNA reads TGTGCCAGCAGCTACACCGGGACAGCTAATGAAAAACTGTTTTTT. Protein: CASSYTGTANEKLFF.

The rearrangement joins TRBV28 to TRBJ1-1; D may be TRBD1 (6 bases). The CDR3 extends over 12 amino acids. CDR1 is MDHEN and CDR2 is SYDVKM in the germline V gene. V was pared by 8 bases and J by 9 bases, with 16 bases between. The CDR3 here is CASQQGQGKAFF. Written as DNA, the CDR3 is TGTGCCAGCCAACAGGGCCAGGGTAAAGCTTTCTTT.

The chain uses TRBV3-1 (or the pseudogene TRBV3-2) and TRBJ1-2; no definite D call. In germline, CDR1 is LGHDT, CDR2 YNNKEL (reference sequence). The CDR3 sequence is 14 residues long. Trimming pared 3 bases from V and 6 bases from J, leaving 14 bases between. CDR3 sequence (DNA): TGTGCCAGCAGCCACGAAGTGACATCGAATGGCTACACCTTC. As protein: CASSHEVTSNGYTF.

The chain joins TRBV4-3 to TRBJ1-6, with D unclear. The V end lost 3 bases, the J end lost 11 bases, and 11 bases lay between the germline ends. Germline V gene sequence: CDR1 LGHNA, CDR2 YSLEER. This CDR3 contains 13 residues. CDR3 DNA: TGCGCCAGCAGCCATCGTACAGCACCACCCCTCCACTTT. Translating gives CASSHRTAPPLHF.

A word on this clone: Other DNA sequences in the same sample also yield this CDR3. The V and J genes are TRBV28 and TRBJ1-2; 7 bases map to TRBD1. Per germline, CDR1 MDHEN and CDR2 SYDVKM. J lost 3 bases, V lost 2 bases, and 3 bases had no gene match. This CDR3 has 14 amino acids. The CDR3 bases are TGTGCCAGCAGTTTAGGTACAGGGGACTATGGCTACACCTTC. The encoded protein is CASSLGTGDYGYTF.

This sequence joins TRBV6-2 or TRBV6-3 and TRBJ1-1; 8 bases match TRBD1. CDR3 length: 15 residues. The V and J ends lost 6 bases and 5 bases, in that order; junction bases with no gene match: 11. Germline assignment: CDR1 MNHEY and CDR2 SVGEGT. The CDR3 sequence is CASSTPRTGRTEAFF. The DNA of the CDR3 is TGTGCCAGCAGCACCCCCCGGACAGGGAGGACTGAAGCTTTCTTT.

This clone has only one observation. This chain joins TRBV5-4 and TRBJ2-2, with 8 bases aligning to TRBD1. With V trimmed by 3 bases and J by 3 bases, 4 bases remained unmatched. This CDR3 contains 15 residues. Germline lookup yields CDR1 SGHNT and CDR2 YYREEE (reference sequence). The CDR3 nucleotides read TGTGCCAGCAGCTCAGGGGGCGAAGACACCGGGGAGCTGTTTTTT. This translates into CASSSGGEDTGELFF. The full variable domain, in which reference TRBV5-4 and TRBJ2-2 provide the parts outside the CDR3, is ETGVTQSPTHLIKTRGQQVTLRCSSQSGHNTVSWYQQALGQGPQFIFQYYREEENGRGNFPPRFSGLQFPNYSSELNVNALELDDSALYLCASSSGGEDTGELFFGEGSRLTVL.